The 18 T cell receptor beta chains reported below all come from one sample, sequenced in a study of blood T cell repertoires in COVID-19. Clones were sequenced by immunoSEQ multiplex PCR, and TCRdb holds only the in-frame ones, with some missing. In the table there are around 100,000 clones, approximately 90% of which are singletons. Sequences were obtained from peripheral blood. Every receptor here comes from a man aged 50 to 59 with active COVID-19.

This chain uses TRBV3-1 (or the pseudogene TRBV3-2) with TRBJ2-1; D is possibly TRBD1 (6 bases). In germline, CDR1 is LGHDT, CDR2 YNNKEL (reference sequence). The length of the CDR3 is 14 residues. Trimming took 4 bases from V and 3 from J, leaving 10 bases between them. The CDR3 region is CASSPGQFYNEQFF. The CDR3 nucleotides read TGTGCCAGCAGCCCCGGACAGTTCTACAATGAGCAGTTCTTC.

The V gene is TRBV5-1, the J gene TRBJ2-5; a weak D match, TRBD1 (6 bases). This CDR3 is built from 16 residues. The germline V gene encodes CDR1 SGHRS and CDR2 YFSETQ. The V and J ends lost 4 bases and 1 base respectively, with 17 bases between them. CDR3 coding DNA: TGCGCCAGCAGCCACTTCACGGGACAAGCCCAAGAGACCCAGTACTTC. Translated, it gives CASSHFTGQAQETQYF.

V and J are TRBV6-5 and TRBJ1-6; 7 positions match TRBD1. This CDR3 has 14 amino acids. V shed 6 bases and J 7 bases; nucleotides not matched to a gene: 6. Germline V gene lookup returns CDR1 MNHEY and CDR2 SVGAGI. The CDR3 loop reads CASSQTGRNSPLHF. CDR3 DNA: TGTGCCAGCAGCCAGACAGGGAGAAATTCACCCCTCCACTTT.

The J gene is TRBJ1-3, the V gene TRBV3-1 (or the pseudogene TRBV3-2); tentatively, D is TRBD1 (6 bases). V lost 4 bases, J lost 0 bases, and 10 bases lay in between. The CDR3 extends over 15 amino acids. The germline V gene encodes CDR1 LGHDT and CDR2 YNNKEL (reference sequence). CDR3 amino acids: CASSPTGSSGNTIYF. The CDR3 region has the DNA TGTGCCAGCAGCCCAACAGGGTCCTCTGGAAACACCATATATTTT.

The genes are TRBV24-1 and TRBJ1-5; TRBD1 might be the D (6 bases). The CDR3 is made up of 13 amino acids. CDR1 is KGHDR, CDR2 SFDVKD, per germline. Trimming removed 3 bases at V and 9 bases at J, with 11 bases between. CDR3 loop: CATSDTGLRPQHF. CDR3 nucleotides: TGTGCCACCAGTGATACAGGGTTACGGCCCCAGCATTTT.

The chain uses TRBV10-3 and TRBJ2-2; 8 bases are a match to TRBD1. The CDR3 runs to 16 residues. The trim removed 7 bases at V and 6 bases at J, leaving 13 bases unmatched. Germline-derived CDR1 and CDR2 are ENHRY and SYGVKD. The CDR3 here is CAITDPDREVSGELFF. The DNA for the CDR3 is TGTGCCATCACAGATCCGGACAGGGAGGTATCCGGGGAGCTGTTTTTT.

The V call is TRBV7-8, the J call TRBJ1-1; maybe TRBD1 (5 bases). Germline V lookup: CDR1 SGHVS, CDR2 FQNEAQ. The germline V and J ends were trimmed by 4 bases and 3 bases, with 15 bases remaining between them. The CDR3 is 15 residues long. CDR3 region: CASSSGVGSYTEAFF. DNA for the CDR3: TGTGCCAGCAGCTCGGGGGTTGGGAGTTACACTGAAGCTTTCTTT.

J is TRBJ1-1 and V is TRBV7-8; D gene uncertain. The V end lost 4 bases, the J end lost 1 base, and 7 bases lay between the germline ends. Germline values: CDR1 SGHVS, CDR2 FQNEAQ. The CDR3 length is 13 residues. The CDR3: CASSSNWNTEAFF. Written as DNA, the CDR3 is TGTGCCAGCAGCTCCAATTGGAACACTGAAGCTTTCTTT.

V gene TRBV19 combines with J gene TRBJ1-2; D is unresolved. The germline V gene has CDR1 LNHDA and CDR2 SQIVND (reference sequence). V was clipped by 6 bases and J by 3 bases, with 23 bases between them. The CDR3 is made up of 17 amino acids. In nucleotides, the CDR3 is TGTGCCAGTAGCCACTTCGCACGGGGTAGTATCCACTATGGCTACACCTTC. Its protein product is CASSHFARGSIHYGYTF.

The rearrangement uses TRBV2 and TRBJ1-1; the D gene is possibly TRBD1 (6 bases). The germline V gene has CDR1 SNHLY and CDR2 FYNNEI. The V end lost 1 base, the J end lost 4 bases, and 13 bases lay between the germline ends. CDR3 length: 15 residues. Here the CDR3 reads CASSEVQGGSTEAFF. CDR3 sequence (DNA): TGTGCCAGCAGTGAAGTACAGGGCGGGAGCACTGAAGCTTTCTTT.

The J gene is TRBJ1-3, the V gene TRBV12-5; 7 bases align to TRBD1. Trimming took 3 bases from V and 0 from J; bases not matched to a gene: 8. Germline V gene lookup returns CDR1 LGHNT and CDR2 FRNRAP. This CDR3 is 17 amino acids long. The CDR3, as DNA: TGTGCTAGTGGTTTACAACTGACAGGGAGCTCTGGAAACACCATATATTTT. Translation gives CASGLQLTGSSGNTIYF.

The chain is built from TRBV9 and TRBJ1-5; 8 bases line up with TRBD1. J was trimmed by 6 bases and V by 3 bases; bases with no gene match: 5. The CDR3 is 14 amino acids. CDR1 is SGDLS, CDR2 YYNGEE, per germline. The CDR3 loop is CASSATGAFQPQHF. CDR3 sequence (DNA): TGTGCCAGCAGCGCGACAGGGGCCTTTCAGCCCCAGCATTTT.

Here the CDR3 reads CATEPGQGRTEAFF. For the CDR3, the DNA is TGTGCCACCGAACCGGGACAGGGGCGCACTGAAGCTTTCTTT. V gene TRBV19 combines with J gene TRBJ1-1, with 10 bases identical to TRBD1. This CDR3 has 14 residues. Germline values: CDR1 LNHDA, CDR2 SQIVND (reference sequence). The J segment lost 4 bases and the V segment lost 10 bases, leaving 9 bases of the junction unmatched.

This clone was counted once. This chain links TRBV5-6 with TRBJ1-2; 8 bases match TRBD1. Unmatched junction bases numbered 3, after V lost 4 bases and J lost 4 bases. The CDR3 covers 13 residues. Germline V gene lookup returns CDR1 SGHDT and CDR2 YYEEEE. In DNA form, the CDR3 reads TGTGCCAGCAGCCAACAGGGGGGCTATGGCTACACCTTC. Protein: CASSQQGGYGYTF.

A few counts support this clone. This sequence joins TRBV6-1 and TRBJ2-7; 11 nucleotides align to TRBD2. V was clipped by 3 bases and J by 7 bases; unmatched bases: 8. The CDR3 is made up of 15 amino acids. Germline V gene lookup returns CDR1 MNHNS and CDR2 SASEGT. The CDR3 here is CASSEVAGGPGEQYV. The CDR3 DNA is TGTGCCAGCAGTGAGGTAGCGGGAGGGCCAGGGGAGCAGTACGTC.

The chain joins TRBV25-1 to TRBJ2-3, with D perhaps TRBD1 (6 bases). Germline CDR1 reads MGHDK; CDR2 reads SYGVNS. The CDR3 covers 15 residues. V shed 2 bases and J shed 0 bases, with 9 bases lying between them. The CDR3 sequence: CASSELGASTDTQYF. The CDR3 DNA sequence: TGTGCCAGCAGTGAACTGGGGGCAAGCACAGATACGCAGTATTTT.

The CDR3 nucleotides read TGTGCCAGCAGCCAAACCAATAGCCCCGGGGAGCTGTTTTTT. Amino acids: CASSQTNSPGELFF. This chain connects TRBV3-1 (or the pseudogene TRBV3-2) to TRBJ2-2; D is ambiguous. Deletions cut 2 bases from V and 6 bases from J, with 10 bases between. The CDR3 sequence is 14 residues long. The V gene's germline CDR1 is LGHDT and CDR2 YNNKEL (reference sequence).

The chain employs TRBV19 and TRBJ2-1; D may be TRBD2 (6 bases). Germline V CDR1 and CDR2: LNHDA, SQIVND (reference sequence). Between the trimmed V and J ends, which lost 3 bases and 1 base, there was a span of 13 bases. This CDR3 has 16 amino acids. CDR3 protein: CASSIGLAPSYNEQFF. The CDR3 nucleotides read TGTGCCAGTAGTATCGGTCTAGCGCCGTCCTACAATGAGCAGTTCTTC.